This T cell receptor beta chain was captured in a study of T cells after yellow fever vaccination. General study results and limits: Repertoires sorted by FACS could include abundant clonotypes that are contaminants from the bulk population. The booster response re-showed most primary clones: 96% CD4, more than 70% CD8. A small proportion of clonotypes was detected in both the CD4 and CD8 compartments.

In its sample, this clonotype was seen many times. As yet, its antigen is unknown. TCR cDNA, made by 5'RACE template switching, carried an added universal primer site and UMIs. One entry per CDR3 protein results from TCRdb running MiXCR on the 5' RACE reads. This repertoire shows 300,000 to 350,000 distinct CDR3 sequences, 3% to 4.5% found once; its top ten account for 20% to 25%. Sequencing used PBMCs, obtained 5 days after the yellow fever booster vaccination. This receptor was obtained from a man aged 18 to 29 who received the YFV17D yellow fever vaccine.

CDR3 DNA sequence: TGTGCCAGTGGGAAGGGGAACACCGGGGAGCTGTTTTTT. This sequence encodes CASGKGNTGELFF. The chain employs TRBV6-5 and TRBJ2-2; no definite D call. This CDR3 comprises 13 residues. Trimming took off 9 bases at V and 1 base at J, with 9 bases between the two ends. CDR1 and CDR2 (germline): MNHEY, SVGAGI.